This TCR beta chain was obtained from a study of Ad26.COV2.S vaccination and SARS-CoV-2 variants. Clones were read by immunoSEQ multiplex PCR, and TCRdb kept only the in-frame ones, dropping some. The repertoire holds 380,000 or so clones, with roughly 80% as singletons. With 2 bases removed from V and 4 bases from J, the gap between germline ends came to 8 bases. Germline loops: CDR1 MGHRA, CDR2 YSYEKL. The CDR3 runs 13 residues. Treatment described: around 19 received Ad26.COV2.S at low or high dose, single or two shots; roughly 5 received placebo; per-sample allocation not given. Samples analyzed were those drawn on day 63 after the first vaccine or placebo injection. An adult donor aged 18-55 years was enrolled in Boston.

The sample consisted of peripheral blood, taken in a trial of Ad26.COV2.S vaccine versus placebo. The chain combines TRBV4-1 with TRBJ1-2, with no clear D. The clonotype comes from a person aged 18-60 years who received the Ad26.COV2.S COVID-19 vaccine or a placebo. This CDR3 reads CASSQTVGYGYTF. As DNA, the CDR3 is TGCGCCAGCAGCCAAACCGTCGGCTATGGCTACACCTTC.